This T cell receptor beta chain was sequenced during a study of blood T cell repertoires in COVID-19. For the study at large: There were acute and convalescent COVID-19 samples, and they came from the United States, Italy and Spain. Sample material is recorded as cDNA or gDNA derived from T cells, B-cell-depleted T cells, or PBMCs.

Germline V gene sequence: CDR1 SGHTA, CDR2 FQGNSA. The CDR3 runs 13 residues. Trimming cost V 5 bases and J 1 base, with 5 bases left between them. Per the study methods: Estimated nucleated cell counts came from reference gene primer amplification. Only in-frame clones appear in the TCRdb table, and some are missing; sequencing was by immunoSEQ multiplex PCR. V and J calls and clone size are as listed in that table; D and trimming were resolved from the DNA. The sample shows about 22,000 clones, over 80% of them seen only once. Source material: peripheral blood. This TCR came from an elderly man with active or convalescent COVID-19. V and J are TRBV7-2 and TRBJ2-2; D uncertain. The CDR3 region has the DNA TGTGCCAGCAGCGTTAGGAACACCGGGGAGCTGTTTTTT. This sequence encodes CASSVRNTGELFF.